A single TCR beta chain is shown here with its context. Its antigen remains unidentified. Time point: cycle 4 day 1 (C4D1), after 6 weeks of nivolumab. Autologous stem cell transplantation was followed by relapse in every patient, and brentuximab vedotin exposure varied. The CDR3 spans 18 residues. Trimming at V came to 4 bases and at J to 1 base, leaving 11 bases not matched to a gene. Germline V gene sequence: CDR1 SGHRS, CDR2 YFSETQ. These data are taken from a study of PD-1 blockade in classical Hodgkin lymphoma. Across the whole study: A 3 mg/kg intravenous dose of nivolumab was received by patients every 2 weeks. Points from the study as a whole: Exclusion removed patients who began nivolumab under 1 year after ASCT. At C4D1, TCR diversity had climbed significantly for CD4+ cells, though not for CD8+ cells. Relapsed/refractory patients reportedly had the lowest baseline TCR diversity, below newly diagnosed patients, who were below healthy donors.

Repertoires were generated with immunoSEQ multiplex PCR, while TCRdb's copy carries only in-frame clones and drops some. The sample consists of about 92,000 clones, approximately 86% of them appearing once. Sequences were derived from peripheral blood mononuclear cells (PBMCs), sampled before the fourth cycle of nivolumab. The sequence was obtained from a human donor with classical Hodgkin lymphoma. This chain uses TRBV5-1 with TRBJ2-1, with TRBD1 identical over 10 bases. The CDR3 DNA is TGCGCCAGCAGCCGAGGCCCCCGGGGACAGGGGTCCTACAATGAGCAGTTCTTC. Residues: CASSRGPRGQGSYNEQFF. The whole variable domain, remainder taken from reference TRBV5-1 and TRBJ2-1, is KAGVTQTPRYLIKTRGQQVTLSCSPISGHRSVSWYQQTPGQGLQFLFEYFSETQRNKGNFPGRFSGRQFSNSRSEMNVSTLELGDSALYLCASSRGPRGQGSYNEQFFGPGTRLTVL.